This T cell receptor beta chain was retrieved from a study of CD8 T cells in ankylosing spondylitis. Study observations and caveats: Relatively scarce in peripheral blood, disease-linked clones were CD8+. Among TCR beta sequences, a motif of roughly 8 highly homologous variants appeared characteristic of ankylosing spondylitis blood. Significant enrichment of disease-linked clones was reportedly seen in matched ankylosing spondylitis synovial fluid. Some motif variants were previously reported in reactive arthritis synovial fluid and blood.

In germline, CDR1 is DFQATT, CDR2 SNEGSKA (reference sequence). J was trimmed by 5 bases and V by 6 bases; bases with no gene match: 5. The CDR3 contains 12 residues. This clonotype was detected many times. Its target is not known. One entry per CDR3 protein results from TCRdb running MiXCR on the 5' RACE reads. Of approximately 250,000 distinct CDR3 sequences in the sample, about 10% were seen once. Sequencing input: blood, either unsorted or a sorted T cell fraction (not recorded which). This chain uses TRBV20-1 with TRBJ1-1; the match to TRBD1 covers 8 bases. This TCR was sampled from a male donor with ankylosing spondylitis or in good health (not recorded which). CDR3 coding DNA: TGCAGTGCAAGACAGGGGCGTACTGAAGCTTTCTTT. It specifies CSARQGRTEAFF.